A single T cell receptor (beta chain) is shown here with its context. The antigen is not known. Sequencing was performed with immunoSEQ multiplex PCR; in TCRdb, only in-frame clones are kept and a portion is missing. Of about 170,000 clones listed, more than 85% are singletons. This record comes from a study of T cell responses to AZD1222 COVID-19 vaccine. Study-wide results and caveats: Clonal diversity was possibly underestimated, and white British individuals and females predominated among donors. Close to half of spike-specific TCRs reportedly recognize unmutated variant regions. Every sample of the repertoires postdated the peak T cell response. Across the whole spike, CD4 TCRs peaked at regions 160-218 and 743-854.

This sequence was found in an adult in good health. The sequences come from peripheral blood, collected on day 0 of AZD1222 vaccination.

The CDR3 nucleotides read TGCGCCAGCAGGGACTTATATAGCAATCAGCCCCAGCATTTT. Translation: CASRDLYSNQPQHF. V is TRBV4-1 and J is TRBJ1-5; D remains unclear. V lost 6 bases, J lost 0 bases, and 9 bases lay in between. In germline, CDR1 is MGHRA, CDR2 YSYEKL. This CDR3 contains 14 residues.